Described below is a single TCR beta chain sequence and its context. Its antigen is as yet unknown. These data are taken from a study of T cell responses to AZD1222 COVID-19 vaccine. Study results and limitations: It should be noted that donors were predominantly white British and more often female, and clonal diversity was possibly underestimated. The study found Spike-specific TCR breadth and depth rose after two AZD1222 doses. CD4 TCRs associated with vaccination spanned spike, dominating at 160-218 and 743-854.

Sequenced by immunoSEQ multiplex PCR; TCRdb stores in-frame clones only, minus some. The sample carries some 120,000 clones, roughly 90% recorded once. Trimming pared 4 bases from V and 0 bases from J, leaving 9 bases between. CDR1 and CDR2 from the germline V gene are MDHEN and SYDVKM. This CDR3 is 14 amino acids long. The chain couples TRBV28 to TRBJ1-1; D unresolved. This TCR was sampled from an adult in good health. Sequencing used peripheral blood, obtained on day 0 of MenACWY control vaccination. CDR3: CASSSASVNTEAFF. The CDR3, as DNA: TGTGCCAGCAGTTCGGCCAGCGTGAACACTGAAGCTTTCTTT.